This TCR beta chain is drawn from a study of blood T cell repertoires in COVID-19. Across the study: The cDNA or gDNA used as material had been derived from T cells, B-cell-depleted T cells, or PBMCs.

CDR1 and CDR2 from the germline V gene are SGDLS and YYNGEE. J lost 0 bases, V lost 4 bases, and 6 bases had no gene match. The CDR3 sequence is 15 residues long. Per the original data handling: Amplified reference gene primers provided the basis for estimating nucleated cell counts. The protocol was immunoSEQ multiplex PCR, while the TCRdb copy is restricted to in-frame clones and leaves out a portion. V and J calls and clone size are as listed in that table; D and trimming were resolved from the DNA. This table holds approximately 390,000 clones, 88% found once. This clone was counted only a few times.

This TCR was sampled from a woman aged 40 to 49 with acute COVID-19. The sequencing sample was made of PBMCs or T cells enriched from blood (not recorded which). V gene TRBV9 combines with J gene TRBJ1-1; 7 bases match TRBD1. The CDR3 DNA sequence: TGTGCCAGCAGCTCCAGGGACAGAATGAACACTGAAGCTTTCTTT. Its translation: CASSSRDRMNTEAFF.